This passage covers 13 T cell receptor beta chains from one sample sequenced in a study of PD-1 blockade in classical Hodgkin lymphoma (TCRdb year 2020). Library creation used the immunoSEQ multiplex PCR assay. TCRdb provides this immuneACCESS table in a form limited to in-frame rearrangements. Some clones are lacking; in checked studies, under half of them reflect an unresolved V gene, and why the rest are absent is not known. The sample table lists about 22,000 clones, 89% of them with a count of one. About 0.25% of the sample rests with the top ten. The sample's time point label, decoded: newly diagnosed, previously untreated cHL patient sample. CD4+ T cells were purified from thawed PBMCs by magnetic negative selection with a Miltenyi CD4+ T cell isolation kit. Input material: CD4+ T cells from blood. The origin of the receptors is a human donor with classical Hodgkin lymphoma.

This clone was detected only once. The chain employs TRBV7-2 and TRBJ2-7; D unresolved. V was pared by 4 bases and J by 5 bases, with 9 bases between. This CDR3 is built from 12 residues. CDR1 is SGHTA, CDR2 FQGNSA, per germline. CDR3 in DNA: TGTGCCAGCAGCTCCAAGGTCCACGAGCAGTACTTC. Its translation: CASSSKVHEQYF.

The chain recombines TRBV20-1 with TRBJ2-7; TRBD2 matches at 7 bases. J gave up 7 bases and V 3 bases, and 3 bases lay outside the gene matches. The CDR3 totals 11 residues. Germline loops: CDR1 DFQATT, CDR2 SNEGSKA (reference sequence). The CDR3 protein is CSARGGGEQYF. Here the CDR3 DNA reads TGCAGTGCTAGGGGGGGAGGGGAGCAGTACTTC.

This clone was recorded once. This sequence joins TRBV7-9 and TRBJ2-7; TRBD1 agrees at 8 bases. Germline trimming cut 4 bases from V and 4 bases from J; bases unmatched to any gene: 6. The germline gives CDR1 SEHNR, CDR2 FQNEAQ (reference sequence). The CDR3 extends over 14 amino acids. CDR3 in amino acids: CASSSPTGVYEQYF. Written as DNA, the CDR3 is TGTGCCAGCAGCTCCCCGACAGGGGTATACGAGCAGTACTTC.

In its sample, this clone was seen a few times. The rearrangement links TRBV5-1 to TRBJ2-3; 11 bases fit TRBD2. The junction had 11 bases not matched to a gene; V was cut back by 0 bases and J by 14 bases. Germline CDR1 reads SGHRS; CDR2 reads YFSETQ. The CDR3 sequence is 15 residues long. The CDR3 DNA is TGCGCCAGCAGCTTGGAAGGCACTAGCGGGGGAGCAGCGTATTTT. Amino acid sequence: CASSLEGTSGGAAYF.

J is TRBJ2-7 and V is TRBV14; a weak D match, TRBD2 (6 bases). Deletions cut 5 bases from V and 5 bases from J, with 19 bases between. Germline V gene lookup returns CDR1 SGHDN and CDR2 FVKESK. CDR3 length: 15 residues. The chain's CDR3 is CASSFPAGGTDEQYF. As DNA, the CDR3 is TGTGCCAGCAGCTTCCCCGCCGGGGGAACGGACGAGCAGTACTTC.

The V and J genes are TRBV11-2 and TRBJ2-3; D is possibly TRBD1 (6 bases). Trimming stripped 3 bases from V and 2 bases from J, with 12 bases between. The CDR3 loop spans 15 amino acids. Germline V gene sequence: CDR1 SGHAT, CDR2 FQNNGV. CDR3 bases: TGTGCCAGCAGCTTTGAGGGGGTAACCACAGATACGCAGTATTTT. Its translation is CASSFEGVTTDTQYF.

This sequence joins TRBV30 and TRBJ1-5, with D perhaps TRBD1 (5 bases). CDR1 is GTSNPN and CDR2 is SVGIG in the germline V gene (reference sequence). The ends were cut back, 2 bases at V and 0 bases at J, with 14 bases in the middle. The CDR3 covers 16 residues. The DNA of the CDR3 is TGTGCCTGGAGTCGGGGCAGAACCTATAGCAATCAGCCCCAGCATTTT. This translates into CAWSRGRTYSNQPQHF.

The CDR3 reads CARSPDETGGFGELFF. The CDR3 nucleotides read TGTGCCAGAAGCCCTGACGAGACAGGGGGCTTCGGGGAGCTGTTTTTT. The chain couples TRBV5-3 to TRBJ2-2; TRBD1 agrees at 10 bases. TRBV5-3 is labeled an ORF, and its function is uncertain. The junction had 10 bases not matched to a gene; V was cut back by 4 bases and J by 7 bases. The CDR3 length is 16 residues.

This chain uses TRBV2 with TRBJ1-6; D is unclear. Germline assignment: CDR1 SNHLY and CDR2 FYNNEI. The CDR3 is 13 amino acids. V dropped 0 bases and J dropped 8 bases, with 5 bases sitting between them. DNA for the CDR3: TGTGCCAGCAGTGAAGCGCGGGATTCACCCCTCCACTTT. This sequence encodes CASSEARDSPLHF.

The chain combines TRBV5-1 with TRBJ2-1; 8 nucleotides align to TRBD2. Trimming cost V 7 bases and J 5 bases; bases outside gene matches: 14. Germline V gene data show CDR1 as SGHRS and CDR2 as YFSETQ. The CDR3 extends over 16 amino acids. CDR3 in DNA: TGCGCCAGCTGGTACTGGACAGCGGGGGCTAACAATGAGCAGTTCTTC. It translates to CASWYWTAGANNEQFF.

CDR3 sequence: CASSFGPNEKLFF. CDR3 in DNA: TGTGCCAGCAGCTTCGGCCCCAATGAAAAACTGTTTTTT. V gene TRBV5-5 combines with J gene TRBJ1-4; D is unresolved. Trimming removed 2 bases at V and 5 bases at J, with 7 bases between. This CDR3 has 13 residues. Germline CDR1 and CDR2: SGHKS and YYEKEE (reference sequence).

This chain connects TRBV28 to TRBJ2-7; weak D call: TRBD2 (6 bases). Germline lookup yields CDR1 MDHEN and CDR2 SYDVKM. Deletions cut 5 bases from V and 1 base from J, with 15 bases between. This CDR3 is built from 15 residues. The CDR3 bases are TGTGCCAGCAGTCAGATAACGGGGGTATCCTACGAGCAGTACTTC. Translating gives CASSQITGVSYEQYF.

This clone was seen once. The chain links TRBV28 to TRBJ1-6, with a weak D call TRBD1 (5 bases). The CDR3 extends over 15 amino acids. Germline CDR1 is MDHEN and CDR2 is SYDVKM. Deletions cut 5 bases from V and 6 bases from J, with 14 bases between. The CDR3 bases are TGTGCCAGCAGTCAGAGTTCGGGGCCTAATTCACCCCTCCACTTT. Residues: CASSQSSGPNSPLHF.